Only a few counts were recorded for the clone carrying this T cell receptor (beta chain). MiXCR was run by TCRdb on the reads, yielding one entry per CDR3 protein. The table includes around 450,000 distinct CDR3 sequences, approximately 31% detected once. The data stem from a study of T cell repertoires in cytomegalovirus infection. The sequencing sample was made of PBMCs. This clonotype was sampled from a human donor in good health (CMV status not recorded). Some clones in this sample may be carry-over from other donors' samples.

DNA of the CDR3: TGTGCCAGCAGTTACGGGCGAGCGGGGGGAGGTGAGACCCAGTACTTC. Translating gives CASSYGRAGGGETQYF. The V call is TRBV6-5, the J call TRBJ2-5; 9 bases line up with TRBD2. The CDR3 contains 16 residues. V was pared by 2 bases and J by 5 bases, with 9 bases of the junction left unmatched. Per the germline V gene, CDR1 is MNHEY and CDR2 is SVGAGI.